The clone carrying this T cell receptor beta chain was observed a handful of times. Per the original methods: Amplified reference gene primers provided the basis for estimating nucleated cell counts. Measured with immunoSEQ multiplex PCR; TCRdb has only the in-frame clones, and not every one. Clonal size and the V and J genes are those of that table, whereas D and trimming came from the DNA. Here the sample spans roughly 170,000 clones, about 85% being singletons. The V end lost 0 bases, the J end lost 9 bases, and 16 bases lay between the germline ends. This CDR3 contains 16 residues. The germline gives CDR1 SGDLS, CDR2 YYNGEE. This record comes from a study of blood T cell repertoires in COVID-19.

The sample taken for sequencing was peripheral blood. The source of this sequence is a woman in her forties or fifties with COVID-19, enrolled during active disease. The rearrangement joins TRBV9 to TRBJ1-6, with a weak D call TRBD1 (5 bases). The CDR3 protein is CASSVDDQGLGSPLHF. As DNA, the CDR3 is TGTGCCAGCAGCGTAGACGACCAGGGTTTGGGTTCACCCCTCCACTTT.